The present entry profiles one T cell receptor beta chain with its context. In the original processing: Counts of nucleated cells, estimated from reference gene primer amplification, were obtained. The protocol was immunoSEQ multiplex PCR, while the TCRdb copy is restricted to in-frame clones and leaves out a portion. That table furnishes V, J and clone size, whereas the DNA furnished D and trimming. Of a few hundred thousand clones detected, more than 75% appear once; the ten largest clones hold around 1.9%. V dropped 4 bases and J dropped 7; count of bases not matched to a gene: 6. Germline V gene lookup returns CDR1 LGHNA and CDR2 YSLEER. This CDR3 has 14 amino acids. The sample originates from a study of blood T cell repertoires in COVID-19. Overall study context: Material from acute and convalescent COVID-19 was sourced from the United States, Italy and Spain. PBMCs, B-cell-depleted T cells, or T cells were the source of the cDNA or gDNA that made up the material.

Participants were placed into cohorts based on the clinical history they reported. The source of this sequence is a woman between 40 and 50 years old who had recovered from COVID-19. Specimen: PBMCs or T cells enriched from blood (not recorded which). The chain carries TRBV4-3 and TRBJ1-2; 10 bases match TRBD1. CDR3 protein: CASSRDRGVGGYTF. The CDR3 bases are TGCGCCAGCAGCCGGGACAGGGGAGTCGGTGGCTACACCTTC.